The sequence of this T cell receptor beta chain was determined in a study of cytomegalovirus exposure and HLA in healthy donors. With 60 Vbeta and 13 Jbeta primers, the PCR was carried out. Profiled with immunoSEQ multiplex PCR; TCRdb holds only in-frame clones, not every one. The sample includes approximately 160,000 clones, roughly 80% of them seen just once. Germline trimming cut 4 bases from V and 5 bases from J; bases unmatched to any gene: 5. Germline V gene lookup returns CDR1 SGHDT and CDR2 YYEEEE. The CDR3 length is 14 residues. The material sequenced was PBMCs. The V and J genes are TRBV5-6 and TRBJ1-1, with TRBD1 matching 10 bases. This receptor was taken from a girl between 5 and 17 years old in good health and CMV-seropositive. CDR3: CASSRDRGMTEAFF. In DNA, the CDR3 is TGTGCCAGCAGCAGGGACAGGGGCATGACTGAAGCTTTCTTT.